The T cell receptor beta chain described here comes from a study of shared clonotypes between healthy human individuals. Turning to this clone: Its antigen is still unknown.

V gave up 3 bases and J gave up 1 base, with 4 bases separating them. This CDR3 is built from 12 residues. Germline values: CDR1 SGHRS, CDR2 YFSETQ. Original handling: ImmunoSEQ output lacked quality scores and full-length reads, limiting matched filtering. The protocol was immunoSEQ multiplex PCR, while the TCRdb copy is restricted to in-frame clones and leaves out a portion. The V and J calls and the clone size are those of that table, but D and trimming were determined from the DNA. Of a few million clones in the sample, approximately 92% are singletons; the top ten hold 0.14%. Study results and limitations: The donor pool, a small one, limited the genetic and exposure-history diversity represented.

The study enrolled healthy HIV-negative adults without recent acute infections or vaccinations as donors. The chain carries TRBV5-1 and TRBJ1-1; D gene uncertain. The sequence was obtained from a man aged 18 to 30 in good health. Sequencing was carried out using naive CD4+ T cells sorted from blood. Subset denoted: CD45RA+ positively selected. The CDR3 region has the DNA TGCGCCAGCAGCTGGAGGAACACTGAAGCTTTCTTT. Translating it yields CASSWRNTEAFF.